The 25 T cell receptor beta chains in this list originate from one sample, sequenced in a study of control samples from healthy donors and cancer patients. The table came from immunoSEQ multiplex PCR; TCRdb's copy has only in-frame clones and leaves some out. The table lists about 160,000 clones, roughly 93% of them singletons, with 4.5% to 6% in the top ten. What was sequenced was blood. All receptors come from a young man in good health.

This chain uses TRBV6-2 or TRBV6-3 with TRBJ1-5, with unresolved D. The germline gives CDR1 MNHEY, CDR2 SVGEGT. Trimming took 4 bases from V and 6 from J, leaving 7 bases between them. The CDR3 has 12 amino acids. CDR3 in DNA: TGTGCCAGCAGTTCTCCGGCTCAGCCCCAGCATTTT. Its translation: CASSSPAQPQHF.

In its sample, this clone was seen once. This chain links TRBV6-5 with TRBJ2-2; 9 bases line up with TRBD2. The CDR3 loop spans 14 amino acids. After removal of 11 bases from V and 0 bases from J, the junction contained 4 bases not matched to a gene. Germline-derived CDR1 and CDR2 are MNHEY and SVGAGI. CDR3 sequence (DNA): TGTGCCGCCCAGCGGGGGGCGAACACCGGGGAGCTGTTTTTT. Protein sequence: CAAQRGANTGELFF.

This rearrangement joins TRBV14 to TRBJ2-1; 9 positions match TRBD1. Germline V gene data show CDR1 as SGHDN and CDR2 as FVKESK. Trimming took 5 bases from V and 12 from J; bases not matched to a gene: 17. The CDR3 runs to 16 residues. The CDR3 sequence is CASSSPGTGPTFRQFF. In DNA form, the CDR3 reads TGTGCCAGCAGCTCACCCGGGACAGGGCCCACGTTTCGGCAGTTCTTC. The complete variable domain, with remaining parts taken from reference TRBV14 and TRBJ2-1, reads EAGVTQFPSHSVIEKGQTVTLRCDPISGHDNLYWYRRVMGKEIKFLLHFVKESKQDESGMPNNRFLAERTGGTYSTLKVQPAELEDSGVYFCASSSPGTGPTFRQFFGPGTRLTVL.

This chain joins TRBV7-9 and TRBJ2-3; 12 nucleotides match TRBD2. Per the germline V gene, CDR1 is SEHNR and CDR2 is FQNEAQ (reference sequence). The CDR3 is made up of 17 amino acids. V was clipped by 6 bases and J by 2 bases; unmatched bases: 9. CDR3 nucleotide sequence: TGTGCCAGCAGACACGGACTAGCGGGGCGCCTCACAGATACGCAGTATTTT. It is translated as CASRHGLAGRLTDTQYF. Filled out from reference TRBV7-9 and TRBJ2-3, the complete variable domain reads DTGVSQNPRHKITKRGQNVTFRCDPISEHNRLYWYRQTLGQGPEFLTYFQNEAQLEKSRLLSDRFSAERPKGSFSTLEIQRTEQGDSAMYLCASRHGLAGRLTDTQYFGPGTRLTVL.

This chain joins TRBV6-5 and TRBJ2-3, with 11 bases matching TRBD2. V trimming: 3 bases; J trimming: 4 bases; junction bases outside the gene matches: 3. Germline V gene sequence: CDR1 MNHEY, CDR2 SVGAGI. This CDR3 has 15 amino acids. CDR3 coding DNA: TGTGCCAGCAGTTATAGACTAGCGGGGTCAGATACGCAGTATTTT. Encoded protein: CASSYRLAGSDTQYF.

This clone showed up just once. V usage is TRBV7-9 and J usage is TRBJ2-3; D may match TRBD1 or TRBD2 (5 bases each). CDR1 SEHNR and CDR2 FQNEAQ come from the germline V gene (reference sequence). The CDR3 length is 15 residues. V shed 5 bases and J shed 11 bases, with 23 bases lying between them. CDR3: CASSPPGPRIVRQYF. The CDR3 DNA reads as TGTGCCAGCAGCCCACCGGGACCCCGGATCGTAAGGCAGTATTTT.

The rearrangement uses TRBV2 and TRBJ2-4, with D tentatively TRBD2 (5 bases). Looked up from germline, CDR1 is SNHLY and CDR2 is FYNNEI. The germline V and J ends were trimmed by 1 base and 0 bases, with 10 bases remaining between them. The CDR3 is 16 residues long. CDR3 nucleotides: TGTGCCAGCAGTGAAGGGGCGGGTCCAGCCAAAAACATTCAGTACTTC. This sequence encodes CASSEGAGPAKNIQYF.

V is TRBV19 and J is TRBJ2-7, with 8 bases aligning to TRBD1. Germline values: CDR1 LNHDA, CDR2 SQIVND (reference sequence). The CDR3 has 13 amino acids. V lost 5 bases and J lost 4; bases outside the gene matches: 4. CDR3 in amino acids: CASSYQGAYEQYF. CDR3 nucleotides: TGTGCCAGTAGTTACCAGGGGGCTTACGAGCAGTACTTC.

Here the CDR3 reads CASSASPRVGETQYF. CDR3 in DNA: TGTGCCAGCAGCGCGTCCCCGCGGGTTGGAGAGACCCAGTACTTC. The rearrangement joins TRBV7-2 to TRBJ2-5, with TRBD2 as a possible D gene (5 bases). The germline CDR1 and CDR2 sequences are SGHTA and FQGNSA. The CDR3 runs to 15 residues. With 5 bases removed from V and 4 bases from J, the gap between germline ends came to 17 bases.

The J gene is TRBJ1-5, the V gene TRBV30; TRBD1 might be the D (6 bases). With 8 bases removed from V and 4 bases from J, the gap between germline ends came to 9 bases. CDR3 length: 11 amino acids. Looked up from germline, CDR1 is GTSNPN and CDR2 is SVGIG (reference sequence). The CDR3 DNA reads TGTGCCGCAGGACAGAATCAGCCCCAGCATTTT. Protein product: CAAGQNQPQHF. Full variable domain (outside the CDR3, taken from reference TRBV30 and TRBJ1-5): SQTIHQWPATLVQPVGSPLSLECTVEGTSNPNLYWYRQAAGRGLQLLFYSVGIGQISSEVPQNLSASRPQDRQFILSSKKLLLSDSGFYLCAAGQNQPQHFGDGTRLSIL.

The V and J genes are TRBV18 and TRBJ2-3; 8 bases are a match to TRBD1. Germline-derived CDR1 and CDR2 are KGHSH and LQKENI. V was pared by 4 bases and J by 1 base, with 7 bases of the junction left unmatched. This CDR3 spans 16 amino acids. The CDR3 reads CASSLVPGQGTDTQYF. CDR3 nucleotides: TGTGCCAGCTCACTCGTACCGGGACAGGGCACAGATACGCAGTATTTT.

The CDR3 loop reads CSVIANTEAFF. The DNA for the CDR3 is TGCAGCGTTATCGCGAACACTGAAGCTTTCTTT. This chain connects TRBV29-1 to TRBJ1-1; the D is unclear. V dropped 5 bases and J dropped 1 base, with 5 bases sitting between them. The CDR3 loop spans 11 amino acids. Germline V CDR1 and CDR2: SQVTM, ANQGSEA.

This rearrangement joins TRBV9 to TRBJ2-1; D gene ambiguous. The germline V gene has CDR1 SGDLS and CDR2 YYNGEE. The CDR3 is 14 amino acids. V lost 2 bases to trimming and J lost 5 bases, with 11 bases between them. The CDR3 DNA reads as TGTGCCAGCAGCGTTCCGGATGGAAACAATGAGCAGTTCTTC. Residues: CASSVPDGNNEQFF. Supplemented by reference TRBV9 and TRBJ2-1, the full variable domain reads DSGVTQTPKHLITATGQRVTLRCSPRSGDLSVYWYQQSLDQGLQFLIQYYNGEERAKGNILERFSAQQFPDLHSELNLSSLELGDSALYFCASSVPDGNNEQFFGPGTRLTVL.

The V gene is TRBV27, the J gene TRBJ1-1; D is possibly TRBD1 (6 bases). Germline CDR1 reads MNHEY; CDR2 reads SMNVEV (reference sequence). V dropped 6 bases and J dropped 5 bases, with 16 bases sitting between them. The CDR3 totals 14 residues. This chain's CDR3 is CASRILGARTEAFF. The CDR3 DNA follows: TGTGCCAGCAGGATTCTGGGGGCGCGGACTGAAGCTTTCTTT.

CDR3 region: CASSSSGRGNTEAFF. The DNA of the CDR3 is TGTGCCAGCAGTTCCTCCGGCAGGGGGAACACTGAAGCTTTCTTT. The V and J genes are TRBV27 and TRBJ1-1; D is perhaps TRBD1 (6 bases). The V and J ends lost 4 bases and 1 base respectively, with 13 bases between them. The CDR3 sequence is 15 residues long. Germline loops: CDR1 MNHEY, CDR2 SMNVEV (reference sequence).

The gene calls are TRBV7-2 and TRBJ2-2, with 8 bases that match TRBD2. The CDR3 runs to 15 residues. V shed 5 bases, J shed 3 bases, and the junction held 5 bases outside the gene matches. Germline-derived CDR1 and CDR2 are SGHTA and FQGNSA. CDR3 in amino acids: CASSPSGGDTGELFF. The CDR3 DNA reads TGTGCCAGCAGCCCAAGCGGGGGAGACACCGGGGAGCTGTTTTTT.

V gene TRBV6-6 combines with J gene TRBJ1-3; no clear D gene. The germline V and J ends were trimmed by 6 bases and 0 bases, with 15 bases remaining between them. The CDR3 consists of 16 residues. Germline values: CDR1 MNHNY, CDR2 SVGAGI (reference sequence). DNA for the CDR3: TGTGCCAGCAGGTATTGGCGGGCCGACTCTGGAAACACCATATATTTT. Translated: CASRYWRADSGNTIYF.

The CDR3 nucleotides are TGCGCCAGCAGTGAGTCGGGGATCTTGAACATTCAGTACTTC. Protein product: CASSESGILNIQYF. The chain has TRBV10-1 and TRBJ2-4; D is unresolved. The germline V gene has CDR1 WNHNN and CDR2 SYGVQD (reference sequence). This CDR3 has 14 residues. V dropped 0 bases and J dropped 7 bases, with 10 bases sitting between them.

This rearrangement joins TRBV5-1 to TRBJ2-1; D is unclear. Germline-derived CDR1 and CDR2 are SGHRS and YFSETQ. The CDR3 is made up of 12 amino acids. The ends were cut back, 1 base at V and 9 bases at J, with 8 bases in the middle. The CDR3 nucleotides read TGCGCCAGCAGCTTGCTGGCGACTGAGCAGTTCTTC. Translation gives CASSLLATEQFF. Looking up the rest from reference TRBV5-1 and TRBJ2-1 gives the full variable domain: KAGVTQTPRYLIKTRGQQVTLSCSPISGHRSVSWYQQTPGQGLQFLFEYFSETQRNKGNFPGRFSGRQFSNSRSEMNVSTLELGDSALYLCASSLLATEQFFGPGTRLTVL.

The chain uses TRBV5-1 and TRBJ2-7, with 9 bases lining up with TRBD2. V dropped 0 bases and J dropped 3; count of bases not matched to a gene: 7. The V gene's germline CDR1 is SGHRS and CDR2 YFSETQ. The CDR3 covers 16 residues. The CDR3 DNA is TGCGCCAGCAGCTTGGATGGCGGGAGGGTGTTCTACGAGCAGTACTTC. Translation gives CASSLDGGRVFYEQYF.

The chain joins TRBV7-9 to TRBJ1-1, with D possibly being TRBD1 (5 bases). V lost 5 bases, J lost 3 bases, and 19 bases lay in between. The CDR3 sequence is 16 residues long. Germline V gives CDR1 SEHNR, CDR2 FQNEAQ (reference sequence). CDR3 residues: CASSVRDGIIDTEAFF. As DNA, the CDR3 is TGTGCCAGCAGCGTCCGGGACGGGATTATCGACACTGAAGCTTTCTTT. Combining the CDR3 with reference TRBV7-9 and TRBJ1-1 gives the whole variable domain DTGVSQNPRHKITKRGQNVTFRCDPISEHNRLYWYRQTLGQGPEFLTYFQNEAQLEKSRLLSDRFSAERPKGSFSTLEIQRTEQGDSAMYLCASSVRDGIIDTEAFFGQGTRLTVV.

CDR3 sequence reads: CASSYLYGTMNTEAFF. CDR3 nucleotide sequence: TGTGCCAGCAGTTACTTGTATGGAACCATGAACACTGAAGCTTTCTTT. This chain connects TRBV6-5 to TRBJ1-1; D is unresolved. The CDR3 totals 16 residues. The V gene's germline CDR1 is MNHEY and CDR2 SVGAGI. Trimming took off 1 base at V and 0 bases at J, with 12 bases between the two ends.

The chain uses TRBV28 and TRBJ2-3, with 7 bases identical to TRBD1. Germline-derived CDR1 and CDR2 are MDHEN and SYDVKM. The trim removed 6 bases at V and 2 bases at J, leaving 2 bases unmatched. This CDR3 is 13 amino acids long. The CDR3 reads CASSTGDTDTQYF. The CDR3, as DNA: TGTGCCAGCAGCACAGGGGACACAGATACGCAGTATTTT.

The J gene is TRBJ2-7, the V gene TRBV6-2 or TRBV6-3; D possibly matches TRBD1 or TRBD2 (5 bases each). There are 15 residues in the CDR3. The V gene's germline CDR1 is MNHEY and CDR2 SVGEGT. The germline V and J ends were trimmed by 2 bases and 2 bases, with 13 bases remaining between them. As DNA, the CDR3 is TGTGCCAGCAGTTACGGAACAGGACTTACCTACGAGCAGTACTTC. Its translation: CASSYGTGLTYEQYF.

This sequence joins TRBV9 and TRBJ1-5, with D possibly being TRBD1 (6 bases). Trimming left V 5 bases short and J 3 bases short, with 15 bases between. CDR1 and CDR2 from the germline V gene are SGDLS and YYNGEE. This CDR3 is built from 15 residues. The CDR3 coding sequence is TGTGCCAGCAGTGCAGACGGGACATTCAATCAGCCCCAGCATTTT. Its protein is CASSADGTFNQPQHF.